The 9 T cell receptor beta chains listed next were all sequenced from one sample in a study of T cell responses to AZD1222 COVID-19 vaccine. The protocol was immunoSEQ multiplex PCR, while the TCRdb copy is restricted to in-frame clones and leaves out a portion. The repertoire consists of about 120,000 clones, with approximately 85% occurring once and the leading ten covering about 4.6%. Material: peripheral blood, obtained on day 0 of AZD1222 vaccination. These receptors were obtained from an adult in good health.

The chain employs TRBV6-5 and TRBJ1-1, with D perhaps matching TRBD1 (6 bases). V lost 6 bases and J lost 11, with 22 bases in between. Germline V lookup: CDR1 MNHEY, CDR2 SVGAGI. This CDR3 is 14 amino acids long. CDR3 in amino acids: CASSHGQRKYGAFF. For the CDR3, the DNA is TGTGCCAGCAGCCATGGACAGCGAAAGTACGGCGCTTTCTTT.

This chain connects TRBV6-5 to TRBJ2-1, with D hard to call. The CDR3 runs 15 residues. Trimming cost V 2 bases and J 6 bases, with 14 bases left between them. Germline V gene data show CDR1 as MNHEY and CDR2 as SVGAGI. The chain's CDR3 is CASSYAMFRFNEQFF. The CDR3 bases are TGTGCCAGCAGTTACGCGATGTTCCGTTTCAATGAGCAGTTCTTC.

The V call is TRBV19, the J call TRBJ1-1; 7 bases agree with TRBD1. After removal of 3 bases from V and 3 bases from J, the junction contained 7 bases not matched to a gene. Germline V lookup: CDR1 LNHDA, CDR2 SQIVND (reference sequence). The CDR3 has 15 amino acids. CDR3 nucleotides: TGTGCCAGTAGTATGGACGCCAGGGGGTACACTGAAGCTTTCTTT. It yields the protein CASSMDARGYTEAFF.

This clone came up once. J is TRBJ2-2 and V is TRBV7-2, with TRBD2 matching over 12 bases. Germline V gene sequence: CDR1 SGHTA, CDR2 FQGNSA. V gave up 4 bases and J gave up 6 bases; unmatched junction bases: 3. This CDR3 contains 15 residues. The CDR3 sequence: CASSSLAGGPGELFF. The DNA for the CDR3 is TGTGCCAGCAGCTCACTAGCGGGAGGTCCCGGGGAGCTGTTTTTT.

The V and J genes are TRBV4-1 and TRBJ1-6, with 9 positions matching TRBD1. The trim removed 1 base at V and 4 bases at J, leaving 8 bases unmatched. Germline lookup yields CDR1 MGHRA and CDR2 YSYEKL. This CDR3 comprises 18 residues. The CDR3 loop reads CASSQVRTGGGYNSPLHF. The CDR3, as DNA: TGCGCCAGCAGCCAAGTTCGAACAGGGGGCGGATATAATTCACCCCTCCACTTT.

The J gene is TRBJ1-5, the V gene TRBV7-8; D call uncertain. The CDR3 has 16 residues. V was shortened by 2 bases and J by 0 bases, with 11 bases between the two germline ends. Germline V gene sequence: CDR1 SGHVS, CDR2 FQNEAQ. DNA for the CDR3: TGTGCCAGCAGCTTAAGGGAGTTGAATAGCAATCAGCCCCAGCATTTT. Encoded protein: CASSLRELNSNQPQHF.

Here the CDR3 DNA reads TGCGCCAGCAGCTTAACGGGCAACCGAGGGGGCTACACCTTC. This translates into CASSLTGNRGGYTF. This chain uses TRBV5-1 with TRBJ1-2; no reliable D call. The ends were cut back, 2 bases at V and 8 bases at J, with 16 bases in the middle. The CDR3 runs to 14 residues. Germline CDR1 and CDR2: SGHRS and YFSETQ.

This clone was observed once. The chain has TRBV11-2 and TRBJ2-2; possibly TRBD1 for D (6 bases). The CDR3 runs 16 residues. Germline V gives CDR1 SGHAT, CDR2 FQNNGV. Trimming took 7 bases from V and 0 from J, leaving 15 bases between them. The chain's CDR3 is CASTLGQLSNTGELFF. CDR3 DNA sequence: TGTGCCAGCACCCTAGGACAGTTATCGAACACCGGGGAGCTGTTTTTT.

This clone was detected only once. The rearrangement joins TRBV12-3 or TRBV12-4 to TRBJ1-6; D ambiguous. The CDR3 length is 12 residues. The V gene lost 2 bases and the J gene lost 7 bases, with 3 bases spanning the gap. The CDR3 region is CASSLQNSPLHF. DNA of the CDR3: TGTGCCAGCAGTTTACAAAATTCACCCCTCCACTTT.